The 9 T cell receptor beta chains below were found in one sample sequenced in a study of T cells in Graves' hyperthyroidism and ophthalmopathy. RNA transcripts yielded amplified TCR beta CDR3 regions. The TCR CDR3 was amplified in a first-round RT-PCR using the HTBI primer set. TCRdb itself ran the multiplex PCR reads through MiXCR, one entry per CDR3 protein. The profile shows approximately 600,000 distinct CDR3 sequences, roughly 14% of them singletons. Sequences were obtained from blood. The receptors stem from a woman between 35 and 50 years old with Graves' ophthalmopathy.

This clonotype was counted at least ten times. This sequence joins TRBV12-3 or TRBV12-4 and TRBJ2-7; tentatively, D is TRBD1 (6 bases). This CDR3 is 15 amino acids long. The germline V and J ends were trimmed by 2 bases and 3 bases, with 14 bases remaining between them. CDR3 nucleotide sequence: TGTGCCAGCAGTTTACAGGGGCTTGTTGGCTACGAGCAGTACTTC. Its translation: CASSLQGLVGYEQYF.

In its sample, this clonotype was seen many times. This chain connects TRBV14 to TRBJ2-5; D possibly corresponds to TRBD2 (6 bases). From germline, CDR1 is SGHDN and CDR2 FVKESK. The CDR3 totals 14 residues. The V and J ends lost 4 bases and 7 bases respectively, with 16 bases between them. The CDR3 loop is CASSLGTLTGTQYF. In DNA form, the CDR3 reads TGTGCCAGCAGCCTCGGGACTCTCACGGGGACCCAGTACTTC.

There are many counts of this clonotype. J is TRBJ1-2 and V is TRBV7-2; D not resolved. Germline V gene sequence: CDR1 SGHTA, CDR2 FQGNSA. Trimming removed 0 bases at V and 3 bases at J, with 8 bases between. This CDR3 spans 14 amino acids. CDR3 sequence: CASSLAGWDYGYTF. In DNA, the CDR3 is TGTGCCAGCAGCTTAGCCGGTTGGGACTATGGCTACACCTTC.

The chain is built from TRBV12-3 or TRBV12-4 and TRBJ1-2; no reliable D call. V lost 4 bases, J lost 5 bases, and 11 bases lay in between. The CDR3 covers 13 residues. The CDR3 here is CASSWRREYGYTF. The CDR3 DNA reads TGTGCCAGCAGTTGGAGAAGGGAGTATGGCTACACCTTC.

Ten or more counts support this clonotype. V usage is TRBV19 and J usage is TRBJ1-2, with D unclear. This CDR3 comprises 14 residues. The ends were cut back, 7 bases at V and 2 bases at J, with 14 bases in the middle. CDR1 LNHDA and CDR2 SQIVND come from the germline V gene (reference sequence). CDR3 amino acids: CASTLRPGNYGYTF. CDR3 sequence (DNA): TGTGCCAGTACTCTCCGGCCGGGGAACTATGGCTACACCTTC.

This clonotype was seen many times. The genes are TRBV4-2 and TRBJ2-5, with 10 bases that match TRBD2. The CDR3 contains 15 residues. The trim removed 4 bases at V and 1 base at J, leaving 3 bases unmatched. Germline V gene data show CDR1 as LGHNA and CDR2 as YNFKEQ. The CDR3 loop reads CASSPWTSGQETQYF. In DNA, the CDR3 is TGTGCCAGCAGCCCGTGGACTAGCGGCCAAGAGACCCAGTACTTC.

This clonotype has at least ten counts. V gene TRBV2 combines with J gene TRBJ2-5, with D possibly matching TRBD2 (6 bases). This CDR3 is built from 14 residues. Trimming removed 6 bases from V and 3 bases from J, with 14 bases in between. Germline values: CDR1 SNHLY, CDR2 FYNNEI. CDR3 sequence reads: CASRAGLSEETQYF. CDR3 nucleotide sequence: TGTGCCAGCAGGGCGGGACTCTCCGAAGAGACCCAGTACTTC.

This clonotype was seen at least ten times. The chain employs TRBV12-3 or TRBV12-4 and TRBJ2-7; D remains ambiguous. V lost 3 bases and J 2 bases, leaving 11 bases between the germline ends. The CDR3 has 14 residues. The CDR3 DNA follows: TGTGCCAGCAGTTTGCAGCGCGGACCCTACGAGCAGTACTTC. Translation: CASSLQRGPYEQYF.

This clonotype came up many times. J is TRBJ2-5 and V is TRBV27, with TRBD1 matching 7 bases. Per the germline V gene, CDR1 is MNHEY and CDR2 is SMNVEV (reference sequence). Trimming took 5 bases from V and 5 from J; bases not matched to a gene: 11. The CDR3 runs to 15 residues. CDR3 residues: CASSPLRGRGETQYF. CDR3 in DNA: TGTGCCAGCAGTCCGCTAAGGGGGCGCGGGGAGACCCAGTACTTC.